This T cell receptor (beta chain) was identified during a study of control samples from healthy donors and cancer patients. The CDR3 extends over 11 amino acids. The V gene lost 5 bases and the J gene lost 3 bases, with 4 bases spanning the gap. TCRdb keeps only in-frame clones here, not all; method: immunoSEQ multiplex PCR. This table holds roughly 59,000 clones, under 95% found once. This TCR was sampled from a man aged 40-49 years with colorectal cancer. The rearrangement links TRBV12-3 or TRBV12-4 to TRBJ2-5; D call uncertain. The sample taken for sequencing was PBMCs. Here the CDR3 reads CASSQEETQYF. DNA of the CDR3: TGTGCCAGCAGTCAAGAAGAGACCCAGTACTTC.